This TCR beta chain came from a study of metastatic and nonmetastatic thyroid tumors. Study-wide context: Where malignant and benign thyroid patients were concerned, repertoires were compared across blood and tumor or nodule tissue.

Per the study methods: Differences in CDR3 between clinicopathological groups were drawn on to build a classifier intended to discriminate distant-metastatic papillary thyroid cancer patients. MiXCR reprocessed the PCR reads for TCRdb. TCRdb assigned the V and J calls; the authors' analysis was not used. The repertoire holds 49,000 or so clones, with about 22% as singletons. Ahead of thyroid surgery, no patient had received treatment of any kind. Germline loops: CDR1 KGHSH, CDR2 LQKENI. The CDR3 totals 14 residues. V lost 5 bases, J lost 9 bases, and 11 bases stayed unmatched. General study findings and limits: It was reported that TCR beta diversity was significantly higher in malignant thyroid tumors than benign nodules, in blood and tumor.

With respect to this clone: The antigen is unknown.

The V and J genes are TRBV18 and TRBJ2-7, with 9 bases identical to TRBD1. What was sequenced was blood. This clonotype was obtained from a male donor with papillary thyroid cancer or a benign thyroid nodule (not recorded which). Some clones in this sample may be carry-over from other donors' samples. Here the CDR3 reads CASSTGTGLILQYF. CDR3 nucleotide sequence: TGTGCCAGCTCAACCGGGACAGGGCTAATATTGCAGTACTTC.